The TCR beta chain under discussion was sequenced for a study of vaccination and CD4 T cells after COVID-19. Stated treatment: roughly 10-day PBMC culture with coronavirus spike peptide pools or control peptides (ViraFEST assay). Scientists ran DNA taken from cultured CD4+ T cells through the Oncomine TCR Beta short-read assay for sequencing. Using its own MiXCR run on the PCR reads, TCRdb lists one record per CDR3 protein. The data hold about 26,000 distinct CDR3 sequences, with about 40% observed a single time. In germline, CDR1 is MGHRA, CDR2 YSYEKL. The CDR3 loop spans 14 amino acids. V was trimmed by 4 bases and J by 3 bases, leaving 13 bases between them. This clonotype was observed a handful of times. The antigen remains undetermined.

The chain carries TRBV4-1 and TRBJ2-7, with D perhaps TRBD2 (7 bases). The sequence was obtained from a human donor who had recovered from COVID-19. The material sequenced was CD4+ T cells from blood, cultured in vitro. This chain's CDR3 is CASSPRGGRYEQYF. The DNA for the CDR3 is TGCGCCAGCAGCCCTAGGGGGGGGCGCTACGAGCAGTACTTC.